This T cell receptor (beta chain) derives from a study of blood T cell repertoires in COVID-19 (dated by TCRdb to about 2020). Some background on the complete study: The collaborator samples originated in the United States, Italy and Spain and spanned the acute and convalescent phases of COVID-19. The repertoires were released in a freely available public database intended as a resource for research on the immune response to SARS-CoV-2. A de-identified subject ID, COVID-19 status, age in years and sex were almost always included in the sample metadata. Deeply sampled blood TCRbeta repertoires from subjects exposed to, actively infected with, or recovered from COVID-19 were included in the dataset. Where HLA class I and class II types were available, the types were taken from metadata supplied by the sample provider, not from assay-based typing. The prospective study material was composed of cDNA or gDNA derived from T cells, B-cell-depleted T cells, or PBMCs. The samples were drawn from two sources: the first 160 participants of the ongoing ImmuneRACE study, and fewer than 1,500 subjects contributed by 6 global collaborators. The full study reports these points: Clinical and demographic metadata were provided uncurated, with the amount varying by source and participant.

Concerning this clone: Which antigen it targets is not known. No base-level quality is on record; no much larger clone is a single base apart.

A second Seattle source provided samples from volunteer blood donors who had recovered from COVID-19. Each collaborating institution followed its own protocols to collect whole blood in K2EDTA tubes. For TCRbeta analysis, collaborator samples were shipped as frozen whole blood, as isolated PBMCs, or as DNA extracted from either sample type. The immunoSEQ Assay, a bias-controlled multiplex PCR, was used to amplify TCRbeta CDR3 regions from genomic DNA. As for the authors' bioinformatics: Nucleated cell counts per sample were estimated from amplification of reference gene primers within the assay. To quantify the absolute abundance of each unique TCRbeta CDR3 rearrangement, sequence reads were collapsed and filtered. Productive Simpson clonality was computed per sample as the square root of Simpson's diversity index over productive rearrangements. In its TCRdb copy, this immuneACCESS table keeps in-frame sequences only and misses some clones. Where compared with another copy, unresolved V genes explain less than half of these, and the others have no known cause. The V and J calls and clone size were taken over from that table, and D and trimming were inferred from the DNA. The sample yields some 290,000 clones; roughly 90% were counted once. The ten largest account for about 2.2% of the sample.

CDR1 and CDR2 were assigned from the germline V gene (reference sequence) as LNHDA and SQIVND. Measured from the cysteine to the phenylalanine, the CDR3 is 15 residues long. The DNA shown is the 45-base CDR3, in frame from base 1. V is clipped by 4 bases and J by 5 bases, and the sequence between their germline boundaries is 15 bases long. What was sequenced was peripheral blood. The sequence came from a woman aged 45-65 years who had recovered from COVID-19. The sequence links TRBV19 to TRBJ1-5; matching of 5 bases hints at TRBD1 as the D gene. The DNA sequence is TGTGCCAGTAGTAGGGGCAGGGCTGGGGATCAGCCCCAGCATTTT. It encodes CASSRGRAGDQPQHF.